This TCR beta chain was found in a study of blood T cell repertoires in COVID-19. Whole-study context: From T cells, B-cell-depleted T cells, or PBMCs came the material, which was cDNA or gDNA.

Data came from immunoSEQ multiplex PCR; TCRdb stores just in-frame clones and leaves some out. Found here are around 370,000 clones, 85% to 90% of them singletons; the top ten hold roughly 1.2%. The germline CDR1 and CDR2 sequences are MNHEY and SVGAGI. V lost 2 bases and J 2 bases, leaving 9 bases between the germline ends. The length of the CDR3 is 14 residues. Those enrolled, adults aged roughly 18 to 100 years, came from roughly 22 US areas. This clone was found once. This sequence was found in a young woman who had recovered from COVID-19. Sample: PBMCs or T cells enriched from blood (not recorded which). The chain uses TRBV6-5 and TRBJ2-5; D not certain. The chain's CDR3 is CASSYDSAQETQYF. The DNA of the CDR3 is TGTGCCAGCAGTTACGACTCAGCACAAGAGACCCAGTACTTC.